These T cell receptor beta chains were read from a single sample in a study of cytomegalovirus exposure and HLA in healthy donors. Using immunoSEQ multiplex PCR, the repertoire was profiled, and TCRdb retains in-frame clones only, with some absent. Here the sample spans 100,000 to 150,000 clones, approximately 80% being singletons. Sequencing input: PBMCs. These receptors were obtained from a female donor in good health and CMV-seropositive. Each CDR3 is given with its conserved first and last residue. The D gene is left open where the match is weak. Clone size is stated in some rows and not others, as once, few, many or a class when expanded.

clone size,D gene,V gene,J gene,CDR3 protein,CDR3 DNA
.,TRBD1,TRBV5-6,TRBJ2-5,CASSLGTGGGQETQYF,TGTGCCAGCAGCTTAGGGACAGGGGGAGGACAAGAGACCCAGTACTTC
.,TRBD1,TRBV6-5,TRBJ2-2,CASSPTGAAGELFF,TGTGCCAGCAGTCCGACAGGGGCAGCGGGGGAGCTGTTTTTT
.,TRBD2,TRBV29-1,TRBJ2-3,CSVRGLAGEGSTDTQYF,TGCAGCGTTAGAGGTCTAGCGGGAGAGGGAAGCACAGATACGCAGTATTTT
.,TRBD1,TRBV7-9,TRBJ1-2,CSSAGTGGGYTF,TGTTCCAGCGCCGGGACAGGGGGGGGCTACACCTTC
.,.,TRBV9,TRBJ2-7,CASSVGDNSYEQYF,TGTGCCAGCAGCGTAGGGGACAACTCCTACGAGCAGTACTTC
.,.,TRBV14,TRBJ2-4,CASSQDPTNIQYF,TGTGCCAGCAGCCAAGACCCTACAAACATTCAGTACTTC
.,.,TRBV7-9,TRBJ1-1,CASSLRGLNTEAFF,TGTGCCAGCAGCCTCAGGGGCTTGAACACTGAAGCTTTCTTT
.,.,TRBV30,TRBJ1-2,CAWRGQPDDRGYTF,TGTGCCTGGAGAGGACAGCCCGATGACCGTGGCTACACCTTC
.,.,TRBV7-9,TRBJ2-2,CASSFGPAAGTGELFF,TGTGCCAGCAGCTTCGGGCCCGCCGCGGGCACCGGGGAGCTGTTTTTT
.,TRBD1,TRBV5-1,TRBJ2-7,CASSLVAGGGYEQYF,TGCGCCAGCAGCTTGGTTGCAGGGGGCGGCTACGAGCAGTACTTC
few,TRBD1,TRBV25-1,TRBJ1-3,CASSAAGGSGNTIYF,TGTGCCAGCAGTGCGGCAGGGGGCTCTGGAAACACCATATATTTT
.,.,TRBV27,TRBJ1-1,CASLGGARTEAFF,TGTGCCAGTTTGGGGGGGGCGCGCACTGAAGCTTTCTTT
.,.,TRBV19,TRBJ2-3,CASSIRRDLTDTQYF,TGTGCCAGTAGTATCAGGCGGGATTTGACAGATACGCAGTATTTT
.,.,TRBV28,TRBJ1-5,CASRGGYQPQHF,TGTGCCAGCAGGGGGGGGTATCAGCCCCAGCATTTT
.,.,TRBV6-6,TRBJ2-5,CASRPTGYETQYF,TGTGCCAGCAGACCCACAGGGTACGAGACCCAGTACTTC
.,.,TRBV6-5,TRBJ2-7,CASRGGLARWEQYF,TGTGCCAGCAGGGGCGGTCTAGCCAGGTGGGAGCAGTACTTC
.,TRBD2,TRBV29-1,TRBJ2-2,CSVSGTRRSTTGELFF,TGCAGCGTTTCAGGGACTAGGCGAAGTACGACCGGGGAGCTGTTTTTT
.,TRBD1,TRBV5-1,TRBJ1-4,CASSLGDRGKGEKLFF,TGCGCCAGCAGCTTGGGCGACAGGGGCAAGGGCGAAAAACTGTTTTTT
.,.,TRBV28,TRBJ1-1,CASSLTITEAFF,TGTGCCAGCAGTTTAACTATCACTGAAGCTTTCTTT
.,.,TRBV5-1,TRBJ2-7,CASSTKQGGYEQYF,TGCGCCAGCAGCACAAAACAGGGTGGCTACGAGCAGTACTTC
.,TRBD1,TRBV7-9,TRBJ2-2,CASSWTGNTGELFF,TGTGCCAGCAGCTGGACAGGGAACACCGGGGAGCTGTTTTTT
.,.,TRBV21-1,TRBJ2-5,CASSSRGEDTQYF,TGTGCCAGCAGCAGCCGGGGGGAAGACACCCAGTACTTC
.,TRBD2,TRBV9,TRBJ2-3,CASSVGASGGTDTQYF,TGTGCCAGCAGCGTAGGAGCTAGCGGGGGCACAGATACGCAGTATTTT
.,TRBD1,TRBV4-1,TRBJ2-2,CASSQDETRDRVYGELFF,TGCGCCAGCAGCCAGGACGAAACCCGGGACAGGGTCTACGGGGAGCTGTTTTTT
.,TRBD1,TRBV11-1,TRBJ2-5,CASRQGAGETQYF,TGTGCCAGCAGACAGGGGGCTGGGGAGACCCAGTACTTC
few,.,TRBV5-1,TRBJ2-3,CASKKDSTSTDTQYF,TGCGCCAGCAAGAAGGACAGCACTAGCACAGATACGCAGTATTTT
few,TRBD2,TRBV15,TRBJ2-3,CATSSPGLGMTDTQYF,TGTGCCACCAGCAGCCCGGGACTAGGAATGACCGATACGCAGTATTTT
.,TRBD2,TRBV18,TRBJ2-3,CASSPLAGRGTDTQYF,TGTGCCAGCTCACCACTAGCGGGAAGAGGCACAGATACGCAGTATTTT
few,TRBD1,TRBV30,TRBJ1-1,CAWSVGLGTGRPEAFF,TGTGCCTGGAGTGTAGGTTTGGGGACAGGGCGGCCTGAAGCTTTCTTT
.,.,TRBV7-9,TRBJ1-3,CASSSERDSGNTIYF,TGTGCCAGCAGCTCTGAACGGGACTCTGGAAACACCATATATTTT
.,TRBD1,TRBV28,TRBJ1-5,CASRPGTGGLEPQHF,TGTGCCAGCAGGCCCGGGACAGGGGGCTTGGAGCCCCAGCATTTT
.,.,TRBV25-1,TRBJ1-2,CASSEPDSDGFAIGYTF,TGTGCCAGCAGTGAGCCCGACAGCGACGGGTTCGCTATTGGCTACACCTTC
.,.,TRBV11-2,TRBJ1-4,CASSLERSGLHEKLFF,TGTGCCAGCAGCTTAGAACGGTCAGGGTTGCATGAAAAACTGTTTTTT
.,.,TRBV5-1,TRBJ1-4,CASSSNEKLFF,TGCGCCAGCAGTAGTAATGAAAAACTGTTTTTT
.,TRBD1,TRBV27,TRBJ1-1,CASAQDRRGTEAFF,TGTGCCAGCGCCCAGGACAGGAGAGGAACTGAAGCTTTCTTT
.,TRBD1,TRBV6-6,TRBJ1-1,CASSYTLPTGADGAFF,TGTGCCAGCAGTTACACGTTACCGACAGGGGCGGACGGAGCTTTCTTT
once,TRBD2,TRBV6-5,TRBJ2-1,CASFSGNQYNEQFF,TGTGCCAGCTTTAGCGGGAATCAGTACAATGAGCAGTTCTTC
.,.,TRBV5-1,TRBJ1-4,CASRLQEKLFF,TGCGCCAGCAGGTTGCAGGAAAAACTGTTTTTT
.,TRBD2,TRBV4-1,TRBJ2-1,CASSQGLAGGPWNEQFF,TGCGCCAGCAGCCAAGGACTAGCGGGGGGGCCGTGGAATGAGCAGTTCTTC
.,.,TRBV7-2,TRBJ1-5,CASSLEWGPHQPQHF,TGTGCCAGCAGCTTAGAGTGGGGGCCCCATCAGCCCCAGCATTTT
.,TRBD2,TRBV29-1,TRBJ2-5,CSGGTSRQETQYF,TGCAGCGGCGGGACTAGTAGACAAGAGACCCAGTACTTC
.,TRBD1,TRBV5-1,TRBJ1-1,CASSLVRDSEAFF,TGCGCCAGCAGCTTGGTGAGGGACAGTGAAGCTTTCTTT
.,.,TRBV5-1,TRBJ2-7,CASSIDSYEQYF,TGCGCCAGCAGCATCGACAGTTACGAGCAGTACTTC
.,TRBD1,TRBV29-1,TRBJ2-2,CSVQQGNTGELLF,TGCAGCGTTCAACAGGGGAATACCGGGGAGCTGCTTTTT
.,.,TRBV5-1,TRBJ2-3,CASSLGHRVDTQYF,TGCGCCAGCAGCTTGGGGCACAGGGTAGATACGCAGTATTTT